This is a list of T cell receptor beta chains from one sample in a study of T-cell memory formation after mild COVID-19. Each CDR3 protein gets one entry after TCRdb re-called the 5' RACE reads with MiXCR. Here the sample spans roughly 120,000 distinct CDR3 sequences, approximately 22% being singletons. The sequenced sample consisted of PBMCs or a T cell subset sorted from them (not recorded which). The origin of the receptors is a man between 18 and 29 years old who had mild COVID-19 (a few samples of this study predate the infection). Cell type and time point are not known. CDR3s include the opening cysteine and the closing phenylalanine or tryptophan. A D gene is named only where the DNA matches it firmly. Expanded clones get a size class; other rows say once, few or many, or leave the size out.

d_gene	j_gene	abundance	v_gene	CDR3aa	CDR3nt
TRBD1	TRBJ2-1	-	TRBV29-1	CSVAPGQTNEQFF	TGCAGCGTTGCCCCGGGACAGACAAATGAGCAGTTCTTC
-	TRBJ1-5	many	TRBV6-1	CASIAGTTGVGGPQHF	TGTGCCAGCATCGCAGGTACGACGGGTGTAGGGGGGCCCCAGCATTTT
TRBD1	TRBJ2-4	-	TRBV13	CASSSDRGWAKNIQYF	TGTGCCAGCAGCTCGGACAGGGGATGGGCCAAAAACATTCAGTACTTC
-	TRBJ2-1	-	TRBV20-1	CSARDPLGGDEQFF	TGCAGTGCTAGAGACCCCCTGGGTGGCGATGAGCAGTTCTTC
-	TRBJ1-3	few	TRBV10-2	CASKGGNTIYF	TGCGCCAGCAAGGGGGGAAACACCATATATTTT
-	TRBJ2-7	-	TRBV4-1	CASSQVGDEQYF	TGCGCCAGCAGCCAAGTAGGGGACGAGCAGTACTTC
-	TRBJ2-3	many	TRBV9	CASSLASTDTQYF	TGTGCCAGCAGTCTGGCCAGCACAGATACGCAGTATTTT
-	TRBJ1-6	-	TRBV6-5	CASSPGGSPLHF	TGTGCCAGCAGTCCTGGGGGTTCACCCCTCCACTTT
-	TRBJ2-7	few	TRBV5-1	CASSLTGTNYEQYF	TGCGCCAGCAGCCTTACCGGGACAAATTACGAGCAGTACTTC
TRBD1	TRBJ1-2	-	TRBV4-3	CASSQDRDRGHYGYTF	TGCGCCAGCAGCCAAGATAGGGACAGGGGACACTATGGCTACACCTTC
-	TRBJ1-3	-	TRBV4-1	CASSYRVTGNTIYF	TGCGCCAGCAGCTACAGGGTCACTGGAAACACCATATATTTT
-	TRBJ1-2	few	TRBV6-5	CASGGFTANYGYTF	TGTGCCAGCGGGGGGTTTACGGCTAACTATGGCTACACCTTC
TRBD1	TRBJ2-7	few	TRBV12-5	CASGSAGQGSSYEQYF	TGTGCTAGTGGTTCAGCGGGACAGGGTTCGTCCTACGAGCAGTACTTC
TRBD1	TRBJ2-1	-	TRBV27	CASSSPGQGAGGEQFF	TGTGCCAGCAGTTCCCCGGGACAGGGGGCTGGGGGTGAGCAGTTCTTC
TRBD1	TRBJ1-1	-	TRBV13	CASSFGQEGLF	TGTGCCAGCAGCTTCGGACAGGAGGGACTCTTT
-	TRBJ2-3	-	TRBV29-1	CSVEAEDRENTQYF	TGCAGCGTTGAAGCCGAGGACAGAGAGAATACGCAGTATTTT
-	TRBJ2-6	once	TRBV10-3	CAITGSTSQANVLTF	TGTGCCATCACCGGCTCCACTTCTCAGGCCAACGTCCTGACTTTC
-	TRBJ1-2	few	TRBV11-2	CASSLGAVGLDYGYTF	TGTGCCAGCAGCTTAGGAGCGGTGGGGCTTGACTATGGCTACACCTTC
TRBD2	TRBJ2-5	many	TRBV7-6	CASSFGLAVQETQYF	TGTGCCAGCAGCTTCGGACTAGCGGTACAAGAGACCCAGTACTTC
-	TRBJ2-1	-	TRBV10-3	CAISESGRGIGEQFF	TGTGCCATCAGTGAGTCGGGCAGAGGGATCGGTGAGCAGTTCTTC
TRBD1	TRBJ2-1	-	TRBV4-3	CASRPGTASYNEQFF	TGCGCCAGCAGGCCCGGGACAGCGTCCTACAATGAGCAGTTCTTC
-	TRBJ1-2	few	TRBV5-1	CASSPLGQSAPVYGYTF	TGCGCCAGCAGCCCGCTCGGACAGAGTGCTCCGGTGTATGGCTACACCTTC
-	TRBJ2-7	-	TRBV4-1	CASSQGPPAVYEQYF	TGCGCCAGCAGCCAAGGTCCCCCTGCAGTCTACGAGCAGTACTTC
-	TRBJ1-1	many	TRBV5-5	CASSFRAKNTEAFF	TGTGCCAGCAGCTTCAGGGCCAAGAACACTGAAGCTTTCTTT
-	TRBJ1-5	few	TRBV10-3	CALAADLNQPQHF	TGTGCCTTGGCAGCCGACCTTAATCAGCCCCAGCATTTT
TRBD2	TRBJ2-3	-	TRBV28	CASSPGLADTQYF	TGTGCCAGCAGTCCAGGACTAGCGGATACGCAGTATTTT
-	TRBJ2-1	-	TRBV29-1	CSVEEPSSYNEQFF	TGCAGCGTTGAAGAGCCGAGCTCCTACAATGAGCAGTTCTTC
-	TRBJ2-1	few	TRBV2	CASSERFGAANNEQFF	TGTGCCAGCAGTGAGCGTTTCGGGGCGGCAAACAATGAGCAGTTCTTC
-	TRBJ2-5	-	TRBV7-2	CASRGWGETQYF	TGTGCCAGCAGGGGGTGGGGGGAGACCCAGTACTTC
-	TRBJ1-3	few	TRBV7-9	CASTDTGPGNTIYF	TGTGCCAGCACCGATACAGGGCCTGGAAACACCATATATTTT
-	TRBJ1-5	-	TRBV4-3	CASSQGRGGQPQHF	TGCGCCAGCAGCCAAGGAAGGGGGGGACAGCCCCAGCATTTT
-	TRBJ1-3	few	TRBV7-9	CASSLRHKDSGNTIYF	TGTGCCAGCAGCTTACGCCACAAGGACTCTGGAAACACCATATATTTT
-	TRBJ2-6	-	TRBV6-1	CASKWGRSGANVLTF	TGTGCCAGCAAATGGGGCCGTAGTGGGGCCAACGTCCTGACTTTC
TRBD1	TRBJ1-5	-	TRBV6-5	CASSHTGDSNQPQHF	TGTGCCAGCAGCCATACAGGGGATAGCAATCAGCCCCAGCATTTT
TRBD2	TRBJ2-3	-	TRBV12-3/TRBV12-4	CASSHVLAGGLDIF	TGTGCCAGCAGCCACGTTTTAGCGGGGGGGCTGGATATATTT
-	TRBJ2-1	-	TRBV5-1	CASSLDLSASYNEQFF	TGCGCCAGCAGCTTGGACCTCTCGGCCTCTTACAATGAGCAGTTCTTC
-	TRBJ2-5	few	TRBV7-9	CASSLVRLDKETQYF	TGTGCCAGCAGCTTAGTACGGTTGGACAAAGAGACCCAGTACTTC
-	TRBJ2-1	-	TRBV7-3	CASSSGDFEQFF	TGTGCCAGCAGCTCCGGGGATTTTGAGCAGTTCTTC
-	TRBJ1-5	-	TRBV12-3/TRBV12-4	CATGGGPNQPQHF	TGTGCCACCGGGGGGGGCCCCAATCAGCCCCAGCATTTT
TRBD2	TRBJ2-7	-	TRBV5-1	CASSSTGRAFYEQYF	TGCGCCAGCAGCTCCACCGGGAGGGCCTTTTACGAGCAGTACTTC
TRBD2	TRBJ2-1	once	TRBV4-3	CASSRTSGGLPPYNEQFF	TGCGCCAGCAGTCGGACTAGCGGGGGCCTTCCCCCTTACAATGAGCAGTTCTTC
TRBD1	TRBJ1-5	-	TRBV12-3/TRBV12-4	CASSLKGARNQPQHF	TGTGCCAGCAGTTTAAAGGGGGCACGTAATCAGCCCCAGCATTTT
-	TRBJ1-1	-	TRBV5-6	CASSFGVGGGEAFF	TGTGCCAGCAGCTTTGGGGTCGGGGGCGGTGAAGCTTTCTTT
TRBD2	TRBJ2-5	-	TRBV2	CASRRTSGGQETQYF	TGTGCCAGCAGACGGACTAGCGGGGGACAAGAGACCCAGTACTTC